Here is one T cell receptor (beta chain) with its context. Its antigen is not identified. Losses at the gene ends were 2 bases for V and 0 bases for J; bases not matched to a gene: 6. Germline V gene sequence: CDR1 SGHRS, CDR2 YFSETQ. The length of the CDR3 is 18 residues. This entry comes from a study of a mutant IDH1 vaccine in newly diagnosed glioma. Profiling relied on immunoSEQ multiplex PCR, and the TCRdb table lists in-frame clones only, not all of them. The data show about 46,000 clones, approximately 92% seen once. Time point in this sample: week 35, safety follow-up. All doses held 300 ug of mutant IDH1 20-mer peptide, with topical imiquimod.

The sequence was collected from a man aged 50-59 years with glioma. The chain couples TRBV5-1 to TRBJ2-7, with TRBD2 identical over 15 bases. This specimen consisted of PBMCs, obtained from a glioma patient whose treatment included an IDH1 peptide vaccine. In nucleotides, the CDR3 is TGCGCCAGCAGCTTACCGGGACTAGCGGGAGGCTTCTCCTACGAGCAGTACTTC. This gives the protein CASSLPGLAGGFSYEQYF. The full variable domain, rest sourced from reference TRBV5-1 and TRBJ2-7, is KAGVTQTPRYLIKTRGQQVTLSCSPISGHRSVSWYQQTPGQGLQFLFEYFSETQRNKGNFPGRFSGRQFSNSRSEMNVSTLELGDSALYLCASSLPGLAGGFSYEQYFGPGTRLTVT.